One sample yielded the 32 T cell receptor beta chains listed below, sequenced in a study of blood T cell repertoires in COVID-19. Data came from immunoSEQ multiplex PCR; TCRdb stores just in-frame clones and leaves some out. The sample has more than 250,000 clones; approximately 86% are singletons. Specimen: peripheral blood. The receptors stem from a woman in her twenties or thirties who had recovered from COVID-19.

This chain connects TRBV11-2 to TRBJ2-5; 7 bases fit TRBD1. The germline V gene has CDR1 SGHAT and CDR2 FQNNGV. This CDR3 has 15 amino acids. Trimming took 5 bases from V and 5 from J; bases not matched to a gene: 11. The CDR3: CASSPVQGMMETQYF. CDR3 coding DNA: TGTGCCAGCAGCCCCGTACAGGGGATGATGGAGACCCAGTACTTC.

The genes are TRBV21-1 and TRBJ2-2; TRBD2 is the table's D call, not checked against the DNA. TRBV21-1 is termed a pseudogene. The CDR3 is made up of 14 amino acids. The CDR3 protein is CASGTTRNTGELFF. The CDR3 DNA sequence: TGTGCCAGCGGGACTACCCGGAACACCGGGGAGCTGTTTTTT.

The CDR3 DNA is TGTGCCAGCAGCGGACTTCCCGGGACCTACGAGCAGTACTTC. Protein product: CASSGLPGTYEQYF. This chain links TRBV7-9 with TRBJ2-7; weak D call: TRBD2 (5 bases). V was cut by 5 bases and J by 2 bases, with 13 bases left in between. From germline, CDR1 is SEHNR and CDR2 FQNEAQ (reference sequence). This CDR3 is built from 14 residues.

The genes are TRBV5-1 and TRBJ2-1; TRBD2 agrees at 11 bases. The V segment lost 0 bases and the J segment 4 bases; nucleotides outside the gene matches: 3. The germline gives CDR1 SGHRS, CDR2 YFSETQ. The CDR3 spans 16 residues. In nucleotides, the CDR3 is TGCGCCAGCAGCTTGGGACTAGCGGGGACATACAATGAGCAGTTCTTC. This encodes CASSLGLAGTYNEQFF.

The chain employs TRBV19 and TRBJ1-2, with D perhaps TRBD1 (6 bases). The CDR3 length is 16 residues. Trimming left V 4 bases short and J 2 bases short, with 17 bases between. Germline V gives CDR1 LNHDA, CDR2 SQIVND (reference sequence). The CDR3 reads CASSRGPLQGNYGYTF. DNA for the CDR3: TGTGCCAGTAGTAGGGGCCCTCTACAGGGCAACTATGGCTACACCTTC.

The chain carries TRBV20-1 and TRBJ2-3; TRBD2 matches at 8 bases. Per germline, CDR1 DFQATT and CDR2 SNEGSKA (reference sequence). The CDR3 totals 14 residues. Trimming cost V 3 bases and J 3 bases; bases outside gene matches: 5. CDR3: CSASYGRGTDTQYF. In nucleotides, the CDR3 is TGCAGTGCTAGTTACGGGAGGGGGACAGATACGCAGTATTTT.

In DNA, the CDR3 is TGTGCCAGCACCCGGCAACTAGCGGGGTCCTACAATGAGCAGTTCTTC. This encodes CASTRQLAGSYNEQFF. The chain couples TRBV5-8 to TRBJ2-1; 10 bases align to TRBD2. The V and J ends lost 6 bases and 1 base, in that order; junction bases with no gene match: 7. CDR1 and CDR2 from the germline V gene are SGHTS and YDEGEE. The CDR3 has 16 residues. Together with reference TRBV5-8 and TRBJ2-1, the CDR3 gives the full variable domain: EAGVTQSPTHLIKTRGQQATLRCSPISGHTSVYWYQQALGLGLQFLLWYDEGEERNRGNFPPRFSGRQFPNYSSELNVNALELEDSALYLCASTRQLAGSYNEQFFGPGTRLTVL.

The chain's CDR3 is CASSSLIRTGVEPGELFF. The CDR3 region has the DNA TGTGCCAGCAGTTCCCTAATAAGGACAGGAGTGGAACCCGGGGAGCTGTTTTTT. The chain links TRBV27 to TRBJ2-2, with 7 bases identical to TRBD1. Germline V lookup: CDR1 MNHEY, CDR2 SMNVEV (reference sequence). J was trimmed by 6 bases and V by 4 bases; bases with no gene match: 17. CDR3 length: 18 amino acids.

A remark on this clone: At the DNA level, this CDR3 is encoded by other sequences in the same sample as well. The genes are TRBV28 and TRBJ1-5; D ambiguous. Trimming took 3 bases from V and 6 from J, leaving 6 bases between them. CDR1 and CDR2 from the germline V gene are MDHEN and SYDVKM. This CDR3 has 12 residues. Written as DNA, the CDR3 is TGTGCCAGCAGTTTTCCAGGTCAGCCCCAGCATTTT. Translated, it gives CASSFPGQPQHF.

The chain has TRBV5-1 and TRBJ1-1, with D unclear. V was clipped by 0 bases and J by 6 bases, with 12 bases between them. CDR1 SGHRS and CDR2 YFSETQ come from the germline V gene. The CDR3 loop spans 14 amino acids. CDR3 protein: CASSLEDRGAEAFF. CDR3 nucleotides: TGCGCCAGCAGCTTGGAAGACCGGGGAGCTGAAGCTTTCTTT.

The chain uses TRBV9 and TRBJ2-2, with 8 positions matching TRBD1. This CDR3 comprises 15 residues. Per germline, CDR1 SGDLS and CDR2 YYNGEE. The V segment lost 1 base and the J segment 2 bases; nucleotides outside the gene matches: 1. The CDR3 DNA is TGTGCCAGCAGCGTACCAGGGGGCAACACCGGGGAGCTGTTTTTT. Protein product: CASSVPGGNTGELFF.

The chain links TRBV27 to TRBJ2-7, with D possibly TRBD2 on 6 matching bases. Germline lookup yields CDR1 MNHEY and CDR2 SMNVEV (reference sequence). Trimming removed 6 bases from V and 3 bases from J, with 15 bases in between. CDR3 length equals 14 residues. CDR3 protein: CASSPRGLHYEQYF. The CDR3 DNA sequence: TGTGCCAGCAGCCCCAGAGGACTACACTACGAGCAGTACTTC.

The chain recombines TRBV5-5 with TRBJ2-6; no clear D. The CDR3 sequence is 13 residues long. Germline assignment: CDR1 SGHKS and CDR2 YYEKEE (reference sequence). V lost 4 bases and J 2 bases, leaving 4 bases between the germline ends. The DNA for the CDR3 is TGTGCCAGCAGCCCTACTGGGGCCAACGTCCTGACTTTC. Protein: CASSPTGANVLTF.

This chain joins TRBV6-5 and TRBJ1-2; unclear D gene. This CDR3 region has 12 residues. CDR1 MNHEY and CDR2 SVGAGI come from the germline V gene. Trimming took off 6 bases at V and 4 bases at J, with 9 bases between the two ends. CDR3 amino acids: CASRKTPYGYTF. CDR3 in DNA: TGTGCCAGCAGAAAGACTCCCTATGGCTACACCTTC.

The chain joins TRBV5-1 to TRBJ1-1, with D tentatively TRBD1 (5 bases). The CDR3 has 12 residues. V was cut by 2 bases and J by 8 bases, with 10 bases left in between. Germline V gene sequence: CDR1 SGHRS, CDR2 YFSETQ. CDR3 in DNA: TGCGCCAGCAGCTTAGGTAAGGGGGAAGCTTTCTTT. Translated: CASSLGKGEAFF.

The chain combines TRBV29-1 with TRBJ2-7; D might be TRBD1 (5 bases). From germline, CDR1 is SQVTM and CDR2 ANQGSEA. Trimming shortened V by 7 bases and J by 7 bases, and 17 bases separated the two germline ends. This CDR3 region has 12 residues. CDR3 nucleotides: TGCAGCGCCAGGGCGACAGACTTGGAGCAGTACTTC. This codes for CSARATDLEQYF.

J is TRBJ2-7 and V is TRBV6-2 or TRBV6-3; 8 nucleotides agree with TRBD2. The V gene end was trimmed by 2 bases and the J gene end by 5 bases; junction bases not matched to a gene: 8. The CDR3 spans 15 residues. Germline V CDR1 and CDR2: MNHEY, SVGEGT. The DNA of the CDR3 is TGTGCCAGCAGTTACGAGGGGACTAGGGCCCACGAGCAGTACTTC. This encodes CASSYEGTRAHEQYF.

The chain links TRBV6-5 to TRBJ2-7; D is possibly TRBD1 (5 bases). The CDR3 contains 13 residues. V gave up 5 bases and J gave up 9 bases, with 17 bases separating them. Germline V gene data show CDR1 as MNHEY and CDR2 as SVGAGI. DNA of the CDR3: TGTGCCAGCAGTCCTACCGGCAGGGTACGGCAGTACTTC. Translation: CASSPTGRVRQYF.

The chain uses TRBV28 and TRBJ1-1; tentative D call: TRBD1 (5 bases). Trimming stripped 0 bases from V and 1 base from J, with 12 bases between. The germline V gene encodes CDR1 MDHEN and CDR2 SYDVKM. The CDR3 is 16 residues long. DNA of the CDR3: TGTGCCAGCAGTTTATGGGGGTCTCAGGGGAACACTGAAGCTTTCTTT. Translation: CASSLWGSQGNTEAFF. Complete variable domain (other parts from reference TRBV28 and TRBJ1-1): DVKVTQSSRYLVKRTGEKVFLECVQDMDHENMFWYRQDPGLGLRLIYFSYDVKMKEKGDIPEGYSVSREKKERFSLILESASTNQTSMYLCASSLWGSQGNTEAFFGQGTRLTVV.

The V call is TRBV27, the J call TRBJ2-7, with 10 positions matching TRBD1. The J segment lost 0 bases and the V segment lost 5 bases, leaving 7 bases of the junction unmatched. Germline values: CDR1 MNHEY, CDR2 SMNVEV (reference sequence). CDR3 length equals 16 residues. CDR3 amino acids: CASSLRRTGGSYEQYF. CDR3 bases: TGTGCCAGCAGTCTTCGTCGGACAGGGGGCTCCTACGAGCAGTACTTC.

The chain carries TRBV7-2 and TRBJ2-1, with 8 bases that match TRBD2. The V segment lost 3 bases and the J segment 15 bases; nucleotides outside the gene matches: 10. The CDR3 runs to 13 residues. Per the germline V gene, CDR1 is SGHTA and CDR2 is FQGNSA. This chain's CDR3 is CASSFGVGLAWFF. CDR3 DNA: TGTGCCAGCAGCTTTGGGGTCGGACTAGCATGGTTCTTC.

V and J are TRBV28 and TRBJ1-5, with a weak D call TRBD1 (6 bases). This CDR3 comprises 13 residues. Germline loops: CDR1 MDHEN, CDR2 SYDVKM. Deletions cut 4 bases from V and 5 bases from J, with 9 bases between. The CDR3 DNA follows: TGTGCCAGCAGTTACAGGGCCGATCAGCCCCAGCATTTT. As protein: CASSYRADQPQHF.

The chain has TRBV18 and TRBJ2-5; 9 nucleotides align to TRBD2. The J segment lost 0 bases and the V segment lost 3 bases, leaving 14 bases of the junction unmatched. CDR3 size: 19 residues. The germline V gene encodes CDR1 KGHSH and CDR2 LQKENI. The CDR3 bases are TGTGCCAGCTCACCCCCCGGGGGAGCGGGGGGACTGTACCAAGAGACCCAGTACTTC. This gives the protein CASSPPGGAGGLYQETQYF.

V usage is TRBV7-9 and J usage is TRBJ2-3; TRBD2 matches at 9 bases. Trimming at V came to 1 base and at J to 3 bases, leaving 2 bases not matched to a gene. The germline V gene has CDR1 SEHNR and CDR2 FQNEAQ (reference sequence). The CDR3 consists of 15 residues. The CDR3 here is CASSLGTSDTDTQYF. The DNA of the CDR3 is TGTGCCAGCAGCTTAGGGACTAGCGATACAGATACGCAGTATTTT.

In its sample, this clone was seen once. The chain joins TRBV25-1 to TRBJ2-7; TRBD2 might be the D (6 bases). CDR1 is MGHDK, CDR2 SYGVNS, per germline. The ends were cut back, 5 bases at V and 4 bases at J, with 15 bases in the middle. This CDR3 is 14 amino acids long. CDR3: CASSRGLATYEQYF. The CDR3, as DNA: TGTGCCAGCAGTCGGGGTCTAGCGACTTACGAGCAGTACTTC.

The V call is TRBV10-3, the J call TRBJ2-6, with no clear D. V was shortened by 3 bases and J by 4 bases, with 10 bases between the two germline ends. The CDR3 contains 15 residues. Germline lookup yields CDR1 ENHRY and CDR2 SYGVKD. The CDR3 spells CAISDRKSGANVLTF. Written as DNA, the CDR3 is TGTGCCATCAGTGACAGGAAATCGGGGGCCAACGTCCTGACTTTC.

This sequence joins TRBV5-4 and TRBJ2-3; 10 bases map to TRBD2. Trimming removed 0 bases from V and 3 bases from J; junction bases left unmatched: 4. Germline V CDR1 and CDR2: SGHNT, YYREEE (reference sequence). The CDR3 loop spans 16 amino acids. The CDR3 loop is CASSLDSGRRTDTQYF. The CDR3, as DNA: TGTGCCAGCAGCTTGGATAGCGGGAGGCGGACAGATACGCAGTATTTT.

This sequence joins TRBV5-5 and TRBJ2-3; TRBD1 matches 9 bases. The V segment lost 2 bases and the J segment 6 bases; nucleotides outside the gene matches: 1. Germline V gene lookup returns CDR1 SGHKS and CDR2 YYEKEE (reference sequence). The CDR3 loop spans 13 amino acids. DNA of the CDR3: TGTGCCAGCAGCTTCGGGACAGGGGATACGCAGTATTTT. Translation: CASSFGTGDTQYF.

The genes are TRBV7-6 and TRBJ2-1; TRBD1 matches 9 bases. V shed 0 bases, J shed 4 bases, and the junction held 4 bases outside the gene matches. CDR1 is SGHVS and CDR2 is FNYEAQ in the germline V gene. The CDR3 covers 16 residues. This CDR3 is CASSLAGGTGYNEQFF. In DNA form, the CDR3 reads TGTGCCAGCAGCTTAGCGGGCGGGACAGGGTACAATGAGCAGTTCTTC.

CDR3: CASSVKRGTEAFF. Written as DNA, the CDR3 is TGTGCCAGCAGCGTCAAACGAGGCACTGAAGCTTTCTTT. The V call is TRBV7-2, the J call TRBJ1-1; D gene ambiguous. V was cut by 5 bases and J by 4 bases, with 11 bases left in between. CDR3 size: 13 residues. The germline CDR1 and CDR2 sequences are SGHTA and FQGNSA.

The rearrangement links TRBV3-1 (or the pseudogene TRBV3-2) to TRBJ2-7, with a tentative D call TRBD2 (5 bases). CDR3 size: 17 residues. Germline CDR1 and CDR2: LGHDT and YNNKEL (reference sequence). V was cut by 0 bases and J by 0 bases, with 15 bases left in between. For the CDR3, the DNA is TGTGCCAGCAGCCAAGATCTGAGTCCGGGGTACTCCTACGAGCAGTACTTC. This codes for CASSQDLSPGYSYEQYF.

This clone was seen just once. The rearrangement links TRBV30 to TRBJ2-5, with 8 bases aligning to TRBD1. The V segment lost 8 bases and the J segment 3 bases; nucleotides outside the gene matches: 5. The germline V gene encodes CDR1 GTSNPN and CDR2 SVGIG (reference sequence). The length of the CDR3 is 12 residues. The CDR3 region is CAVQGDEETQYF. In nucleotides, the CDR3 is TGTGCCGTACAGGGGGATGAAGAGACCCAGTACTTC.